What follows are 12 T cell receptor beta chains derived from one specimen sequenced in a study of OX40 agonist ivuxolimab in advanced cancers. Method: immunoSEQ multiplex PCR; TCRdb's copy keeps in-frame clones and lacks some. The top ten clones hold about 0.6% of a sample with roughly 61,000 clones, around nine tenths of them seen once. The sample in question was CD4+ or CD8+ T cells sorted from blood, obtained in a trial of the OX40 agonist ivuxolimab. These receptors were obtained from an adult with an advanced solid tumor such as melanoma, head and neck, liver or kidney cancer.

The CDR3 bases are TGTGCCAGCAGCCTCCTCCTTGGGACTAGCAATGAGCAGTTCTTC. As protein: CASSLLLGTSNEQFF. This chain connects TRBV11-2 to TRBJ2-1; 8 positions match TRBD2. This CDR3 spans 15 amino acids. Germline V CDR1 and CDR2: SGHAT, FQNNGV. Unmatched junction bases numbered 9, after V lost 5 bases and J lost 6 bases. The whole variable domain, filled in from reference TRBV11-2 and TRBJ2-1, reads EAGVAQSPRYKIIEKRQSVAFWCNPISGHATLYWYQQILGQGPKLLIQFQNNGVVDDSQLPKDRFSAERLKGVDSTLKIQPAKLEDSAVYLCASSLLLGTSNEQFFGPGTRLTVL.

This chain links TRBV9 with TRBJ2-1; 9 nucleotides align to TRBD2. V was clipped by 0 bases and J by 6 bases; unmatched bases: 10. The CDR3 has 17 residues. CDR1 is SGDLS and CDR2 is YYNGEE in the germline V gene. This chain's CDR3 is CASSVDPPSGVRNEQFF. DNA of the CDR3: TGTGCCAGCAGCGTAGATCCGCCTAGCGGGGTACGCAATGAGCAGTTCTTC.

In this sample, this clone turned up a few times. This chain joins TRBV4-1 and TRBJ1-1; 9 bases fit TRBD1. V trimming: 6 bases; J trimming: 8 bases; junction bases outside the gene matches: 4. The CDR3 totals 12 residues. Looked up from germline, CDR1 is MGHRA and CDR2 is YSYEKL. CDR3 DNA sequence: TGCGCCAGCAGACGGACAGGGGAAGAAGCTTTCTTT. Translating gives CASRRTGEEAFF.

This chain joins TRBV5-1 and TRBJ2-1; 11 bases are shared with TRBD2. The CDR3 loop spans 23 amino acids. Per the germline V gene, CDR1 is SGHRS and CDR2 is YFSETQ. V gave up 4 bases and J gave up 4 bases; unmatched junction bases: 28. CDR3 sequence reads: CASSHTRSRRGELAGEHYNEQFF. CDR3 DNA sequence: TGCGCCAGCAGCCATACTCGGTCACGGAGGGGGGAACTAGCGGGAGAGCATTACAATGAGCAGTTCTTC.

The V gene is TRBV5-4, the J gene TRBJ2-1; D may be TRBD2 (5 bases). Per the germline V gene, CDR1 is SGHNT and CDR2 is YYREEE (reference sequence). V lost 5 bases to trimming and J lost 0 bases, with 12 bases between them. The CDR3 spans 15 residues. The CDR3 region is CASRGAQSSYNEQFF. DNA for the CDR3: TGTGCCAGCAGGGGAGCCCAGAGCTCCTACAATGAGCAGTTCTTC.

Regarding this clone: The same CDR3 can be traced to other DNA sequences in this sample. The chain joins TRBV19 to TRBJ1-5, with 12 bases fitting TRBD1. Germline CDR1 and CDR2: LNHDA and SQIVND (reference sequence). The V gene end was trimmed by 7 bases and the J gene end by 5 bases; junction bases not matched to a gene: 3. The CDR3 covers 14 residues. CDR3 in DNA: TGTGCCAGTACCGGGACAGGGGGCTATCAGCCCCAGCATTTT. Residues: CASTGTGGYQPQHF.

This clone was observed a single time. The genes are TRBV6-5 and TRBJ2-3, with 7 bases lining up with TRBD2. This CDR3 is 15 amino acids long. Trimming removed 7 bases from V and 0 bases from J; junction bases left unmatched: 7. The germline CDR1 and CDR2 sequences are MNHEY and SVGAGI. The CDR3 DNA reads as TGTGCCAGCACCATCAGCGGGGCTAGCACAGATACGCAGTATTTT. It is translated as CASTISGASTDTQYF.

This sequence joins TRBV30 and TRBJ1-1; D call uncertain. The CDR3 consists of 13 residues. V dropped 2 bases and J dropped 0 bases, with 7 bases sitting between them. The V gene's germline CDR1 is GTSNPN and CDR2 SVGIG (reference sequence). The CDR3 reads CAWSLELNTEAFF. CDR3 coding DNA: TGTGCCTGGAGTCTTGAGTTGAACACTGAAGCTTTCTTT.

This chain joins TRBV2 and TRBJ2-5; 8 bases are a match to TRBD2. CDR3 length: 15 residues. From germline, CDR1 is SNHLY and CDR2 FYNNEI. V shed 6 bases, J shed 5 bases, and the junction held 11 bases outside the gene matches. The chain's CDR3 is CASSRDGGAAETQYF. CDR3 DNA sequence: TGTGCCAGCAGCCGCGACGGGGGGGCGGCGGAGACCCAGTACTTC. Supplemented by reference TRBV2 and TRBJ2-5, the full variable domain reads EPEVTQTPSHQVTQMGQEVILRCVPISNHLYFYWYRQILGQKVEFLVSFYNNEISEKSEIFDDQFSVERPDGSNFTLKIRSTKLEDSAMYFCASSRDGGAAETQYFGPGTRLLVL.

The J gene is TRBJ1-1, the V gene TRBV15, with a possible D match to TRBD1 (6 bases). CDR3 length equals 17 residues. The germline V and J ends were trimmed by 0 bases and 1 base, with 15 bases remaining between them. CDR1 and CDR2 (germline): LNHNV, YYDKDF (reference sequence). The CDR3 reads CATSRDQGMGKNTEAFF. The CDR3 DNA follows: TGTGCCACCAGCAGAGACCAGGGGATGGGGAAGAACACTGAAGCTTTCTTT. Full variable domain (missing parts from reference TRBV15 and TRBJ1-1): DAMVIQNPRYQVTQFGKPVTLSCSQTLNHNVMYWYQQKSSQAPKLLFHYYDKDFNNEADTPDNFQSRRPNTSFCFLDIRSPGLGDTAMYLCATSRDQGMGKNTEAFFGQGTRLTVV.

This clone was detected a few times. V usage is TRBV4-2 and J usage is TRBJ2-3; no reliable D call. Trimming shortened V by 0 bases and J by 1 base, and 11 bases separated the two germline ends. Per the germline V gene, CDR1 is LGHNA and CDR2 is YNFKEQ. The CDR3 sequence is 16 residues long. CDR3: CASSQDRESGTDTQYF. Here the CDR3 DNA reads TGTGCCAGCAGCCAAGATAGGGAATCCGGCACAGATACGCAGTATTTT.

In this sample, this clone turned up a few times. The chain couples TRBV27 to TRBJ2-2, with 11 positions matching TRBD1. Losses at the gene ends were 6 bases for V and 2 bases for J; bases not matched to a gene: 8. The CDR3 is 17 amino acids. Per the germline V gene, CDR1 is MNHEY and CDR2 is SMNVEV (reference sequence). The CDR3 DNA reads as TGTGCCAGCAGACGTGGACAGGGGGCGTTAAACACCGGGGAGCTGTTTTTT. This translates into CASRRGQGALNTGELFF.